This T cell receptor (beta chain) appears in the sequencing data of a study of T cell repertoires in aging, cancer and after chemotherapy. Overall study context: Healthy donor repertoires were recorded over several months to years and showed clear clonal overlap.

The template was genomic DNA from peripheral blood, not RNA. Rearranged V-D-J TRB sequences were amplified with a mixed TRB-A/B primer pool. A single record per CDR3 protein comes from TCRdb applying MiXCR to the multiplex PCR reads. Of 3,500 to 4,500 distinct CDR3 sequences listed, 20% to 25% were seen once; the top ten hold around 29%. In its sample, this clonotype ranks as medium-sized. Its cognate antigen is unknown. Study results and caveats: Compared with age-matched healthy donors, untreated hematological or solid cancer patients showed higher blood TCR clonality. These repertoire data do not allow conclusions about immunological memory after chemotherapy.

The sample consisted of blood. This TCR came from a human donor in good health. The donor label of this sample is uncertain.

The CDR3 nucleotides are TGTGCCAGCAGCAAGTTTAGCGCTAGCACAGATACGCAGTATTTT. This gives the protein CASSKFSASTDTQYF. The V and J genes are TRBV7-6 and TRBJ2-3; TRBD2 is a possible D gene (5 bases). The CDR3 runs to 15 residues. The germline V gene encodes CDR1 SGHVS and CDR2 FNYEAQ. V was shortened by 5 bases and J by 0 bases, with 12 bases between the two germline ends.